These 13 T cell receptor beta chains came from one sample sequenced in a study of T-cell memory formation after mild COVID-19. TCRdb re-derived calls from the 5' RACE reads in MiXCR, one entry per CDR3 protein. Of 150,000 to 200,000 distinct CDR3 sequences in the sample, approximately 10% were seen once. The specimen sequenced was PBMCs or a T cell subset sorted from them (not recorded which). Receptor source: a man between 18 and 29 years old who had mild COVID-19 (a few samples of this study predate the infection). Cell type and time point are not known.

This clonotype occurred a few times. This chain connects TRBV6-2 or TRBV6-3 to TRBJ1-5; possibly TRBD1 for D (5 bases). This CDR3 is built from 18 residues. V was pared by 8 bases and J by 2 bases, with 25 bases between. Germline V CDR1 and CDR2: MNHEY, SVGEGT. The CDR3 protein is CASSARLQGWQGNQPQHF. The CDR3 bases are TGTGCCAGCTCCGCTCGCCTCCAGGGTTGGCAAGGCAATCAGCCCCAGCATTTT.

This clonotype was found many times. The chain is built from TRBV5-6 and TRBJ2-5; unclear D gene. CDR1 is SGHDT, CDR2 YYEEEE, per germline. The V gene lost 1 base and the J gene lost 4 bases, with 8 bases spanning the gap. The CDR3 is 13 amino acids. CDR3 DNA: TGTGCCAGCAGCTTGCACGGAGCAGAGACCCAGTACTTC. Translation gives CASSLHGAETQYF.

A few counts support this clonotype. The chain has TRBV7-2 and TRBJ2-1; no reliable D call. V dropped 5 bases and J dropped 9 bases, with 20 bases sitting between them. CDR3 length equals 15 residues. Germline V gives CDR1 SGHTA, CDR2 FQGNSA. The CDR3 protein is CASSPTLTKGAEQFF. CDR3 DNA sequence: TGTGCCAGCAGCCCAACCTTAACTAAGGGTGCTGAGCAGTTCTTC.

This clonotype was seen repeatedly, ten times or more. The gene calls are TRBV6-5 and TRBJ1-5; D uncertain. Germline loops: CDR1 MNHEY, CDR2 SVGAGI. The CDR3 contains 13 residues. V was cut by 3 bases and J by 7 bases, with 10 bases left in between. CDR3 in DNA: TGTGCCAGCAGTTATACCACCGGGCAGCCCCAGCATTTT. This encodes CASSYTTGQPQHF.

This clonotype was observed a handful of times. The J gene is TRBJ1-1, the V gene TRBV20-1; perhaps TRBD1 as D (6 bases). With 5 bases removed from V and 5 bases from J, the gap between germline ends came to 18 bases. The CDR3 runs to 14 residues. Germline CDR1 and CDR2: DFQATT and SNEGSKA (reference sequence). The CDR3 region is CSADLQGRGTEAFF. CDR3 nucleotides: TGCAGTGCTGATTTACAGGGCCGAGGGACTGAAGCTTTCTTT.

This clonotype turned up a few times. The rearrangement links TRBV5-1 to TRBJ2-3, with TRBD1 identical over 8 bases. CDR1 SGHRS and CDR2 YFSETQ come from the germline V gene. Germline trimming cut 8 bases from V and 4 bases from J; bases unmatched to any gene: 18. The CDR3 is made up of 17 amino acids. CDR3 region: CARHKGRGPPDSDTQYF. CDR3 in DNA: TGCGCCAGACACAAGGGCAGGGGGCCGCCTGACTCAGATACGCAGTATTTT.

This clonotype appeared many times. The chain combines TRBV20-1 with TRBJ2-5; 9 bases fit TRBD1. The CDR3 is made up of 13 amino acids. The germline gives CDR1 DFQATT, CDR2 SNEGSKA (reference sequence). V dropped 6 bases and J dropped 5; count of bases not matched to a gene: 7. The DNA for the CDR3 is TGCAGTGCCCTACAGGGGGCGAGGGAGACCCAGTACTTC. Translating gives CSALQGARETQYF.

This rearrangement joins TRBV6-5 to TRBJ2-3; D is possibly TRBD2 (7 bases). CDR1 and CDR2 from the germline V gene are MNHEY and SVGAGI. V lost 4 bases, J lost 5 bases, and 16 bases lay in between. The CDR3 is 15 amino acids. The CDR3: CASSSAGAWGDTQYF. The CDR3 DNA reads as TGTGCCAGCAGTTCCGCGGGGGCTTGGGGAGATACGCAGTATTTT.

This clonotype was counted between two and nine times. CDR3 coding DNA: TGTGCCAGCAGCCAAGGGTGGCTACCGTACACCGGGGAGCTGTTTTTT. It codes for CASSQGWLPYTGELFF. The chain combines TRBV7-3 with TRBJ2-2, with D hard to call. Germline V gene lookup returns CDR1 SGHTA and CDR2 FQGTGA. V was pared by 5 bases and J by 3 bases, with 16 bases between. The CDR3 loop spans 16 amino acids.

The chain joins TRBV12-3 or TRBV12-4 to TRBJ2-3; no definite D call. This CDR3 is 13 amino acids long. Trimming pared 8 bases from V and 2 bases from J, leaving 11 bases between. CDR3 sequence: CASFTTDTDTQYF. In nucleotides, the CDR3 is TGTGCCAGCTTTACTACCGACACAGATACGCAGTATTTT.

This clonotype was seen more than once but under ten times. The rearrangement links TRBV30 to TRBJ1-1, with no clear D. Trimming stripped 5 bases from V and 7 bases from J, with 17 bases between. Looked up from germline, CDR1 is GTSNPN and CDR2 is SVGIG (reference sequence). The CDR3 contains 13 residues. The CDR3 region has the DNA TGTGCCTGGGTCCCCATGGTACGAATTGAAGCTTTCTTT. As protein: CAWVPMVRIEAFF.

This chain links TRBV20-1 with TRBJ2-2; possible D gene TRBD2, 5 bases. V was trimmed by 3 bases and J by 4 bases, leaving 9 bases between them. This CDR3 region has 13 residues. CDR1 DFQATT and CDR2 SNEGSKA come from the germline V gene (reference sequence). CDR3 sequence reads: CSARGAGTGELFF. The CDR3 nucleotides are TGCAGTGCTAGGGGCGCGGGCACCGGGGAGCTGTTTTTT.

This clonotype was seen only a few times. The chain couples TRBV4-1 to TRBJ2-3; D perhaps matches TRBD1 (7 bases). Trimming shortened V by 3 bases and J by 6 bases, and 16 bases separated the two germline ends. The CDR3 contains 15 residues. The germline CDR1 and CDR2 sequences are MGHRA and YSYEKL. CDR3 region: CASSHPARGADTQYF. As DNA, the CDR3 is TGCGCCAGCAGCCACCCGGCCAGGGGGGCGGATACGCAGTATTTT.